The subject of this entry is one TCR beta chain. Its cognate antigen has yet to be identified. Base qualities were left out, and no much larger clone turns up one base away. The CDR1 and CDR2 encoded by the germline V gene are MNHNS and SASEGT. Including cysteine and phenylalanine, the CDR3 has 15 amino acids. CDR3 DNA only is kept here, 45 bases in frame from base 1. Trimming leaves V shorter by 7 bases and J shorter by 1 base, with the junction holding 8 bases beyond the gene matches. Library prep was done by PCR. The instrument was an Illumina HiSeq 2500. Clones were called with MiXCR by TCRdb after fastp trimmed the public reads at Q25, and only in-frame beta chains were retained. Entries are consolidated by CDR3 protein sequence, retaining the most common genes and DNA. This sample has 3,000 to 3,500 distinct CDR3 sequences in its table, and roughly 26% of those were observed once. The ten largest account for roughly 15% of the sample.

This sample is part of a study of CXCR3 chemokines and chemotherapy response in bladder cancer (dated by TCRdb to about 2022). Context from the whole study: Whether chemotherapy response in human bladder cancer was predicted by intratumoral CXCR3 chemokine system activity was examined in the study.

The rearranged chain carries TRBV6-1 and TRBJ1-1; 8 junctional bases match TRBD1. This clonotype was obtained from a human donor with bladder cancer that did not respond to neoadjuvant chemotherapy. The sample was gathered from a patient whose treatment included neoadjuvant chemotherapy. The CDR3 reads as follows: CASTWTGQPNTEAFF. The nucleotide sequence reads TGTGCCAGCACCTGGACAGGGCAGCCGAACACTGAAGCTTTCTTT.